Included here is one T cell receptor (beta chain) sequence, with context. The antigen remains unidentified. V lost 0 bases and J 7 bases, leaving 15 bases between the germline ends. Germline lookup yields CDR1 LGHNA and CDR2 YSLEER. This CDR3 has 16 residues. This specimen comes from a study of T cells after yellow fever vaccination. Study outcomes and limitations: Some clonotypes were seen in both the CD4 and the CD8 compartments. These made up a small share and likely arose from convergent recombination. In post-booster samples, most primary-vaccination clones reappeared (roughly 96% CD4, about 91% CD8).

TCRdb analysed the 5' RACE reads with MiXCR anew, one entry per CDR3 protein. The table lists under 300,000 distinct CDR3 sequences, roughly 6.8% of them singletons, with 1% to 1.2% in the top ten. The V and J genes are TRBV4-3 and TRBJ2-2; D is perhaps TRBD1 (6 bases). The sample in question was CD4+ T cells sorted from PBMCs, obtained on the day of the yellow fever booster vaccination. This sequence was found in a man younger than 40 who received the YFV17D yellow fever vaccine. CDR3 sequence: CASSQDFTGSVGELFF. CDR3 nucleotide sequence: TGCGCCAGCAGCCAAGATTTTACAGGGTCGGTCGGGGAGCTGTTTTTT.